A selection of T cell receptor beta chains follows, all from one sample in a study of T cells in Graves' hyperthyroidism and ophthalmopathy. TCRdb fed the multiplex PCR reads into MiXCR, producing one record per CDR3 protein. The sample includes more than 600,000 distinct CDR3 sequences, over 15% of them seen just once. Sequenced input: blood. These receptors were taken from a man between 18 and 29 years old with Graves' hyperthyroidism. The CDR3 runs from the conserved cysteine through the conserved F or W. The order of the fields is V gene, D gene, J gene, clone size, CDR3 protein, CDR3 DNA. A D gene is named only where the DNA matches it firmly. Clone sizes are given selectively: once, few, many, or a class where the clone is expanded.

V gene: TRBV28; D gene: TRBD1; J gene: TRBJ1-3; clone size: many; CDR3 protein: CASIADRVNTIYF; CDR3 DNA: TGTGCCAGCATCGCGGACAGGGTGAACACCATATATTTT
V gene: TRBV19; D gene: .; J gene: TRBJ1-1; clone size: .; CDR3 protein: CASADTEAFF; CDR3 DNA: TGTGCCAGTGCGGACACTGAAGCTTTCTTT
V gene: TRBV7-2; D gene: .; J gene: TRBJ2-5; clone size: .; CDR3 protein: CASSPGPRSETQYF; CDR3 DNA: TGTGCCAGCAGCCCCGGGCCTAGATCCGAGACCCAGTACTTC
V gene: TRBV24-1; D gene: TRBD2; J gene: TRBJ2-3; clone size: few; CDR3 protein: CATSDLAGGANTDTQYF; CDR3 DNA: TGTGCCACCAGTGATTTAGCGGGGGGCGCAAACACAGATACGCAGTATTTT
V gene: TRBV6-1; D gene: .; J gene: TRBJ2-6; clone size: .; CDR3 protein: CASTDRPGANVLTF; CDR3 DNA: TGTGCCAGCACCGACAGGCCCGGGGCCAACGTCCTGACTTTC
V gene: TRBV28; D gene: .; J gene: TRBJ2-1; clone size: many; CDR3 protein: CASTLAPNNEQFF; CDR3 DNA: TGTGCCAGCACCCTAGCGCCGAACAATGAGCAGTTCTTC
V gene: TRBV6-2/TRBV6-3; D gene: TRBD2; J gene: TRBJ2-1; clone size: many; CDR3 protein: CASSFPTSGGSRNEQFF; CDR3 DNA: TGTGCCAGCAGTTTTCCGACTAGCGGGGGTAGTAGGAATGAGCAGTTCTTC
V gene: TRBV19; D gene: .; J gene: TRBJ2-7; clone size: .; CDR3 protein: CASSPGVGGGHEQYF; CDR3 DNA: TGTGCCAGTAGTCCGGGGGTTGGAGGGGGCCACGAGCAGTACTTC
V gene: TRBV6-1; D gene: TRBD2; J gene: TRBJ2-7; clone size: few; CDR3 protein: CASTVSGRAYEQYF; CDR3 DNA: TGTGCCAGCACTGTCAGCGGGAGGGCCTACGAGCAGTACTTC
V gene: TRBV6-9; D gene: TRBD2; J gene: TRBJ2-7; clone size: many; CDR3 protein: CASSPTKERENKEQYF; CDR3 DNA: TGTGCCAGCAGTCCCACGAAGGAGCGGGAGAATAAGGAGCAGTACTTC
V gene: TRBV10-3; D gene: .; J gene: TRBJ2-7; clone size: few; CDR3 protein: CAISESTTAYEQYF; CDR3 DNA: TGTGCCATCAGTGAGTCGACGACAGCGTACGAGCAGTACTTC
V gene: TRBV20-1; D gene: .; J gene: TRBJ2-7; clone size: many; CDR3 protein: CSARDAGTSYEQYF; CDR3 DNA: TGCAGTGCTAGAGATGCCGGGACATCATACGAGCAGTACTTC
V gene: TRBV29-1; D gene: .; J gene: TRBJ1-3; clone size: .; CDR3 protein: CSVRSSGNTIYF; CDR3 DNA: TGCAGCGTTCGGAGCTCTGGAAACACCATATATTTT
V gene: TRBV19; D gene: .; J gene: TRBJ2-7; clone size: .; CDR3 protein: CASSMEPGSSYEQYF; CDR3 DNA: TGTGCCAGTAGTATGGAACCCGGGTCCTCCTACGAGCAGTACTTC
V gene: TRBV28; D gene: .; J gene: TRBJ2-7; clone size: many; CDR3 protein: CASRRTEGAYEQYF; CDR3 DNA: TGTGCCAGCAGGCGCACCGAGGGTGCCTACGAGCAGTACTTC
V gene: TRBV20-1; D gene: TRBD2; J gene: TRBJ2-3; clone size: few; CDR3 protein: CSAYPTGLAGAGYTDTQYF; CDR3 DNA: TGCAGTGCCTACCCCACGGGACTAGCGGGAGCGGGGTATACAGATACGCAGTATTTT
V gene: TRBV4-1; D gene: TRBD1; J gene: TRBJ1-4; clone size: few; CDR3 protein: CASSQSPGQGNEKLFF; CDR3 DNA: TGCGCCAGCAGCCAGTCCCCGGGACAGGGAAATGAAAAACTGTTTTTT
V gene: TRBV29-1; D gene: .; J gene: TRBJ2-7; clone size: few; CDR3 protein: CSVWTAYEQYF; CDR3 DNA: TGCAGCGTCTGGACAGCCTACGAGCAGTACTTC
V gene: TRBV29-1; D gene: .; J gene: TRBJ1-6; clone size: .; CDR3 protein: CSVAENSYNSPLHF; CDR3 DNA: TGCAGCGTTGCGGAGAACTCCTATAATTCACCCCTCCACTTT
V gene: TRBV25-1; D gene: TRBD1; J gene: TRBJ2-1; clone size: few; CDR3 protein: CASSYGQVYNEQFF; CDR3 DNA: TGTGCCAGCAGTTACGGACAGGTGTACAATGAGCAGTTCTTC
V gene: TRBV10-3; D gene: .; J gene: TRBJ2-6; clone size: few; CDR3 protein: CAISESPLSGANVLTF; CDR3 DNA: TGTGCCATCAGTGAATCTCCGCTATCTGGGGCCAACGTCCTGACTTTC
V gene: TRBV5-6; D gene: .; J gene: TRBJ2-3; clone size: many; CDR3 protein: CASSPATYSTDTQYF; CDR3 DNA: TGTGCCAGCAGCCCTGCGACTTATAGCACAGATACGCAGTATTTT
V gene: TRBV13; D gene: TRBD1; J gene: TRBJ2-7; clone size: many; CDR3 protein: CASSRRKGQGGDEQYF; CDR3 DNA: TGTGCCAGCAGCCGTAGGAAGGGACAGGGAGGCGACGAGCAGTACTTC
V gene: TRBV28; D gene: .; J gene: TRBJ2-6; clone size: many; CDR3 protein: CASNLSGANVLTF; CDR3 DNA: TGTGCCAGCAACCTGTCTGGGGCCAACGTCCTGACTTTC
V gene: TRBV5-4; D gene: TRBD2; J gene: TRBJ2-5; clone size: .; CDR3 protein: CASSLRASGNPGETQYF; CDR3 DNA: TGTGCCAGCAGCTTGCGGGCTAGCGGGAACCCTGGCGAGACCCAGTACTTC
V gene: TRBV10-3; D gene: .; J gene: TRBJ1-1; clone size: few; CDR3 protein: CAIMGANTEAFF; CDR3 DNA: TGTGCCATCATGGGGGCAAACACTGAAGCTTTCTTT
V gene: TRBV3-1; D gene: TRBD1; J gene: TRBJ1-1; clone size: few; CDR3 protein: CASSPSDRGRATEAFF; CDR3 DNA: TGTGCCAGCAGCCCGAGCGACAGGGGGCGGGCCACTGAAGCTTTCTTT
V gene: TRBV7-2; D gene: TRBD2; J gene: TRBJ2-2; clone size: many; CDR3 protein: CASSSYGAGGTTGELFF; CDR3 DNA: TGTGCCAGCAGCTCCTACGGAGCGGGAGGGACCACCGGGGAGCTGTTTTTT
V gene: TRBV12-3/TRBV12-4; D gene: TRBD1; J gene: TRBJ2-7; clone size: many; CDR3 protein: CASRLTGGVDEQYF; CDR3 DNA: TGTGCCAGCAGGCTGACAGGGGGCGTCGACGAGCAGTACTTC
V gene: TRBV20-1; D gene: TRBD2; J gene: TRBJ2-5; clone size: .; CDR3 protein: CSARTSGVGETQYF; CDR3 DNA: TGCAGTGCAAGGACTAGCGGGGTGGGCGAGACCCAGTACTTC
V gene: TRBV12-3/TRBV12-4; D gene: TRBD2; J gene: TRBJ2-7; clone size: many; CDR3 protein: CASSGRAQREQYF; CDR3 DNA: TGTGCCAGCAGTGGGAGGGCACAGCGCGAGCAGTACTTC
V gene: TRBV29-1; D gene: .; J gene: TRBJ2-7; clone size: .; CDR3 protein: CSVDKGGYEQYF; CDR3 DNA: TGCAGCGTTGATAAGGGGGGATACGAGCAGTACTTC
V gene: TRBV19; D gene: TRBD2; J gene: TRBJ2-3; clone size: .; CDR3 protein: CASSIDASGYTDTQYF; CDR3 DNA: TGTGCCAGTAGTATAGACGCTAGCGGATACACAGATACGCAGTATTTT
V gene: TRBV5-1; D gene: .; J gene: TRBJ2-7; clone size: .; CDR3 protein: CASSLGDASSYERYF; CDR3 DNA: TGCGCCAGCAGCTTGGGCGACGCGAGCTCCTACGAGCGGTACTTC
V gene: TRBV5-8; D gene: TRBD2; J gene: TRBJ2-3; clone size: many; CDR3 protein: CASSGIAGGGADTQYF; CDR3 DNA: TGTGCCAGCAGCGGGATAGCGGGAGGTGGCGCAGATACGCAGTATTTT
V gene: TRBV7-7; D gene: .; J gene: TRBJ2-5; clone size: many; CDR3 protein: CASSFLGHWGTQYF; CDR3 DNA: TGTGCCAGCAGCTTCCTGGGACATTGGGGGACCCAGTACTTC
V gene: TRBV20-1; D gene: .; J gene: TRBJ2-2; clone size: .; CDR3 protein: CSAREVMNTGELFF; CDR3 DNA: TGCAGTGCTAGAGAGGTGATGAACACCGGGGAGCTGTTTTTT
V gene: TRBV20-1; D gene: TRBD2; J gene: TRBJ2-1; clone size: .; CDR3 protein: CSATRGAGGRNEQFF; CDR3 DNA: TGCAGTGCCACTCGGGGGGCGGGAGGTAGGAATGAGCAGTTCTTC
V gene: TRBV4-1; D gene: TRBD2; J gene: TRBJ2-3; clone size: few; CDR3 protein: CASSQRASGRETDTQYF; CDR3 DNA: TGCGCCAGCAGCCAAAGGGCTAGCGGGAGGGAGACAGATACGCAGTATTTT
V gene: TRBV3-1; D gene: TRBD2; J gene: TRBJ2-3; clone size: few; CDR3 protein: CASSQDLAGDTQYF; CDR3 DNA: TGTGCCAGCAGCCAAGACTTAGCGGGGGATACGCAGTATTTT
V gene: TRBV27; D gene: .; J gene: TRBJ2-5; clone size: many; CDR3 protein: CASRETGSGETQYF; CDR3 DNA: TGTGCCAGCAGGGAGACAGGGAGCGGGGAGACCCAGTACTTC
V gene: TRBV7-9; D gene: .; J gene: TRBJ2-1; clone size: many; CDR3 protein: CASSPPGGVEQFF; CDR3 DNA: TGTGCCAGCAGCCCCCCTGGGGGAGTTGAGCAGTTCTTC
V gene: TRBV11-2; D gene: TRBD2; J gene: TRBJ2-1; clone size: .; CDR3 protein: CASSFLTSGLAGGSSYNEQFF; CDR3 DNA: TGTGCCAGCAGCTTCTTAACTAGCGGACTAGCGGGAGGGAGCTCCTACAATGAGCAGTTCTTC
V gene: TRBV5-1; D gene: .; J gene: TRBJ2-6; clone size: once; CDR3 protein: CASSLGRLSSGANVLTF; CDR3 DNA: TGCGCCAGCAGCTTAGGACGGCTGAGCTCTGGGGCCAACGTCCTGACTTTC
V gene: TRBV29-1; D gene: .; J gene: TRBJ2-3; clone size: .; CDR3 protein: CSVTEFTQYF; CDR3 DNA: TGCAGCGTTACAGAGTTTACGCAGTATTTT
V gene: TRBV6-1; D gene: .; J gene: TRBJ2-5; clone size: many; CDR3 protein: CASSEDGPYQGETQYF; CDR3 DNA: TGTGCCAGCAGTGAAGACGGACCTTATCAGGGAGAGACCCAGTACTTC
V gene: TRBV4-3; D gene: TRBD2; J gene: TRBJ2-1; clone size: .; CDR3 protein: CASSQDRTSGRAYEQFF; CDR3 DNA: TGCGCCAGCAGCCAAGATCGGACTAGCGGGAGGGCCTATGAGCAGTTCTTC
V gene: TRBV28; D gene: .; J gene: TRBJ1-3; clone size: many; CDR3 protein: CASSLDRSTGNTIYF; CDR3 DNA: TGTGCCAGCAGTCTCGACAGATCCACTGGAAACACCATATATTTT
V gene: TRBV6-1; D gene: .; J gene: TRBJ1-4; clone size: many; CDR3 protein: CASEEHLWEKLFF; CDR3 DNA: TGTGCCAGCGAGGAACATCTTTGGGAAAAACTGTTTTTT
V gene: TRBV11-3; D gene: TRBD2; J gene: TRBJ2-2; clone size: many; CDR3 protein: CASSNRLAVTNTGELFF; CDR3 DNA: TGTGCCAGCAGCAATCGACTAGCGGTGACGAACACCGGGGAGCTGTTTTTT
V gene: TRBV10-3; D gene: TRBD2; J gene: TRBJ2-7; clone size: .; CDR3 protein: CAISDRGTSGSYEQYF; CDR3 DNA: TGTGCCATCAGCGACCGGGGGACTAGCGGATCTTACGAGCAGTACTTC
V gene: TRBV20-1; D gene: .; J gene: TRBJ2-5; clone size: .; CDR3 protein: CSADDSLFETQYF; CDR3 DNA: TGCAGTGCCGACGACAGTTTGTTTGAGACCCAGTACTTC
V gene: TRBV7-2; D gene: .; J gene: TRBJ2-6; clone size: few; CDR3 protein: CASSLKTGAGANVLTF; CDR3 DNA: TGTGCCAGCAGCTTAAAGACAGGAGCCGGGGCCAACGTCCTGACTTTC
V gene: TRBV6-1; D gene: TRBD1; J gene: TRBJ2-7; clone size: .; CDR3 protein: CASSSTGGNYEQYF; CDR3 DNA: TGTGCCAGCAGCTCGACAGGGGGCAATTACGAGCAGTACTTC
V gene: TRBV12-3/TRBV12-4; D gene: TRBD1; J gene: TRBJ2-7; clone size: .; CDR3 protein: CASSLKRGQSGEQYF; CDR3 DNA: TGTGCCAGCAGTTTAAAGAGGGGGCAGTCCGGCGAGCAGTACTTC